The rows below give T cell receptor beta chains drawn from one sample of a study of beta chain features in type 1 diabetes. Profiling relied on immunoSEQ multiplex PCR, and the TCRdb table lists in-frame clones only, not all of them. The sample holds fewer than 350,000 clones, 14% to 15% seen once. The sequencing sample was made of naive CD4+ T cells from blood. Receptors were obtained from a man between 18 and 35 years old with type 1 diabetes. CDR3s include the opening cysteine and the closing phenylalanine or tryptophan. D genes are given only for firm matches. Size values are once, few and many counts, or a class for expanded clones, and some rows have none.

>TRBD1|TRBV27|few|TRBJ2-1
CASSLNRGLYNEQFF
TGTGCCAGCAGCTTAAACAGGGGTCTATACAATGAGCAGTTCTTC
>.|TRBV7-2|.|TRBJ1-4
CASSGGREGAPNYEKLFF
TGTGCCAGCAGCGGGGGACGGGAGGGTGCACCGAATTATGAAAAACTGTTTTTT
>TRBD1|TRBV7-9|.|TRBJ2-7
CASSTYRGLYEQYF
TGTGCCAGCAGCACCTACAGGGGGCTCTACGAGCAGTACTTC
>TRBD2|TRBV15|.|TRBJ2-3
CATSSSSGRHTDTQYF
TGTGCCACCAGCAGTAGTAGCGGGAGGCACACAGATACGCAGTATTTT
>.|TRBV10-2|.|TRBJ1-2
CASSEGRGYGYTF
TGCGCCAGCAGTGAGGGCAGGGGCTATGGCTACACCTTC
>TRBD2|TRBV4-2|.|TRBJ2-5
CASSRSGTSGRVQETQYF
TGTGCCAGCAGCCGATCCGGGACTAGCGGGAGGGTACAAGAGACCCAGTACTTC
>.|TRBV7-9|few|TRBJ2-2
CASNGISGELFF
TGTGCCAGCAACGGGATTTCTGGGGAGCTGTTTTTT
>.|TRBV5-4|few|TRBJ1-1
CASSLAQGGTEAFF
TGTGCCAGCAGCTTGGCCCAGGGAGGCACTGAAGCTTTCTTT
>TRBD2|TRBV4-3|few|TRBJ2-3
CASSQDLGRGGRDTQYF
TGCGCCAGCAGCCAAGATTTGGGGCGGGGGGGCAGGGATACGCAGTATTTT
>TRBD1|TRBV6-6|.|TRBJ2-7
CASGSGRGSSYEQYF
TGTGCCAGCGGATCCGGCAGGGGGAGCTCCTACGAGCAGTACTTC
>.|TRBV4-3|few|TRBJ1-1
CASSQRGGTEAFF
TGCGCCAGCAGCCAGAGGGGAGGAACTGAAGCTTTCTTT
>TRBD2|TRBV4-1|.|TRBJ2-3
CASSHELAGGGDTQYF
TGCGCCAGCAGCCACGAACTAGCGGGAGGGGGAGATACGCAGTATTTT